These 13 T cell receptor beta chains were all obtained from the same sample, sequenced in a study of blood T cells in healthy people across ages. PCR was performed a second time for 7 to 11 cycles using a sample-barcoded 5' primer and a J-beta primer mix. TCRdb re-analysed the 5' RACE reads in MiXCR, keeping a single row per CDR3 protein. The table records 920,000 or so distinct CDR3 sequences, more than 35% of them present only once. Material for sequencing was blood. The receptors originated from a woman between 55 and 75 years old in good health.

A note on this clonotype: Sequence at one end of the junction differs from germline and may be a read error. The chain carries TRBV14 and TRBJ2-4; D ambiguous. Gene TRBJ2-7 matches the end of the DNA better, so the J call may be wrong. Germline CDR1 and CDR2: SGHDN and FVKESK. The CDR3 runs to 13 residues. CDR3: CTSSHDLGYEQYF. CDR3 in DNA: TGTACCAGCAGCCACGACTTGGGCTACGAGCAGTACTTC.

This clonotype showed up just a few times. The V and J genes are TRBV28 and TRBJ2-5; TRBD1 matches 7 bases. The J call may be mistaken, given a closer DNA end match to TRBJ2-7. Per the germline V gene, CDR1 is MDHEN and CDR2 is SYDVKM. The CDR3 has 15 amino acids. CDR3 DNA sequence: TGTGCCAGCGTCCAACAGGGGTTACGGAACTACGAGCAGTACTTC. It codes for CASVQQGLRNYEQYF.

This clonotype showed up just a few times. The chain joins TRBV4-1 to TRBJ2-1; 11 positions match TRBD2. Losses at the gene ends were 8 bases for V and 6 bases for J; bases not matched to a gene: 6. The CDR3 sequence is 14 residues long. Germline V gives CDR1 MGHRA, CDR2 YSYEKL. The CDR3 spells CASSTSGSRNEQFF. CDR3 sequence (DNA): TGCGCCAGCTCTACTAGCGGGAGTCGCAATGAGCAGTTCTTC.

The chain joins TRBV5-1 to TRBJ2-1; D is uncertain. The CDR3 has 13 amino acids. The V gene's germline CDR1 is SGHRS and CDR2 YFSETQ. Trimming took 2 bases from V and 6 from J, leaving 9 bases between them. Here the CDR3 reads CASSFMSSNEQFF. DNA for the CDR3: TGCGCCAGCAGCTTCATGTCGTCCAATGAGCAGTTCTTC.

This chain uses TRBV28 with TRBJ2-5, with 10 bases that match TRBD2. Germline CDR1 is MDHEN and CDR2 is SYDVKM. With 3 bases clipped from V and 3 bases from J, the junction kept 7 bases outside the gene matches. The CDR3 sequence is 16 residues long. The CDR3 region is CASSFVGLAVKETQYF. In DNA form, the CDR3 reads TGTGCCAGCAGTTTTGTAGGACTAGCGGTAAAAGAGACCCAGTACTTC.

This chain joins TRBV28 and TRBJ2-3, with D possibly being TRBD1 (6 bases). Germline V CDR1 and CDR2: MDHEN, SYDVKM. CDR3 size: 18 residues. The ends were cut back, 6 bases at V and 2 bases at J, with 24 bases in the middle. CDR3 region: CASSIGPGTKPYTDTQYF. The CDR3, as DNA: TGTGCCAGCAGCATAGGCCCCGGGACAAAACCCTACACAGATACGCAGTATTTT. Supplemented by reference TRBV28 and TRBJ2-3, the full variable domain reads DVKVTQSSRYLVKRTGEKVFLECVQDMDHENMFWYRQDPGLGLRLIYFSYDVKMKEKGDIPEGYSVSREKKERFSLILESASTNQTSMYLCASSIGPGTKPYTDTQYFGPGTRLTVL.

The DNA of the CDR3 is TGCAGTGCTAGAGGGGAAGCGGGAGGGCCGGAAGATACGCAGTATTTT. This codes for CSARGEAGGPEDTQYF. The chain employs TRBV20-1 and TRBJ2-3; 10 bases are a match to TRBD2. With 1 base clipped from V and 5 bases from J, the junction kept 9 bases outside the gene matches. This CDR3 comprises 16 residues. CDR1 is DFQATT and CDR2 is SNEGSKA in the germline V gene (reference sequence).

This clonotype was detected a few times. J is TRBJ2-3 and V is TRBV5-1, with 9 bases aligning to TRBD1. CDR3 size: 15 residues. V was clipped by 4 bases and J by 4 bases; unmatched bases: 7. CDR1 and CDR2 (germline): SGHRS, YFSETQ. As DNA, the CDR3 is TGCGCCAGCAGCGTGGACAGGGGTCGGGCAGATACGCAGTATTTT. This sequence encodes CASSVDRGRADTQYF.

The rearrangement uses TRBV5-1 and TRBJ2-1, with 9 nucleotides matching TRBD2. Germline V gene data show CDR1 as SGHRS and CDR2 as YFSETQ. This CDR3 comprises 14 residues. The V gene end was trimmed by 3 bases and the J gene end by 6 bases; junction bases not matched to a gene: 4. For the CDR3, the DNA is TGCGCCAGCAGCTACGGTAGCGGGAGCAATGAGCAGTTCTTC. Its translation: CASSYGSGSNEQFF.

The rearrangement links TRBV5-1 to TRBJ2-5, with D possibly matching TRBD2 (5 bases). Germline CDR1 reads SGHRS; CDR2 reads YFSETQ. With 0 bases removed from V and 11 bases from J, the gap between germline ends came to 11 bases. This CDR3 spans 12 amino acids. The CDR3 reads CASSLAGDKQYF. The DNA of the CDR3 is TGCGCCAGCAGCTTGGCCGGGGATAAGCAGTACTTC.

This clonotype was observed a single time. V is TRBV5-5 and J is TRBJ1-4; maybe TRBD1 (5 bases). The CDR3 is made up of 14 amino acids. The V and J ends lost 0 bases and 8 bases respectively, with 11 bases between them. Germline V gene data show CDR1 as SGHKS and CDR2 as YYEKEE (reference sequence). The CDR3 spells CASSLGPRGEKLFF. CDR3 DNA: TGTGCCAGCAGCTTGGGCCCAAGGGGCGAAAAACTGTTTTTT.

This chain joins TRBV30 and TRBJ1-1; D is unresolved. Trimming took off 2 bases at V and 5 bases at J, with 9 bases between the two ends. This CDR3 is built from 12 residues. In germline, CDR1 is GTSNPN, CDR2 SVGIG (reference sequence). In DNA form, the CDR3 reads TGTGCCTGGAGTCCCCGGCGGACTGAAGCTTTCTTT. Translating gives CAWSPRRTEAFF.

This chain uses TRBV6-2 or TRBV6-3 with TRBJ2-3; 9 bases match TRBD2. The germline V gene encodes CDR1 MNHEY and CDR2 SVGEGT. V lost 2 bases to trimming and J lost 4 bases; unmatched junction nucleotides: 10. The CDR3 has 17 amino acids. The CDR3 nucleotides read TGTGCCAGCAGTTACGGAGGGATAGCGGGAGTACCAGATACGCAGTATTTT. It encodes CASSYGGIAGVPDTQYF.